A selection of T cell receptor beta chains follows, all from one sample in a study of prognosis after radiotherapy for stage I lung cancer. TCRdb itself ran the multiplex PCR reads through MiXCR, one entry per CDR3 protein. Of tens of thousands of distinct CDR3 sequences listed, approximately 24% are singletons. The sequences come from PBMCs, collected before or after stereotactic body radiation therapy (not recorded which). The origin of the receptors is a donor aged 50 or older with non-small cell lung cancer. CDR3s include the opening cysteine and the closing phenylalanine or tryptophan.

CDR3 protein: CASSRSGSYEQYF
J gene: TRBJ2-7
V gene: TRBV11-1

CDR3 protein: CASTPTHTNYGYTF
J gene: TRBJ1-2
V gene: TRBV3-1

CDR3 protein: CASTRQSVTNTGELFF
J gene: TRBJ2-2
V gene: TRBV2

CDR3 protein: CASTGGEGTGELFF
J gene: TRBJ2-2
V gene: TRBV19

CDR3 protein: CASSMTGGGNQPQHF
J gene: TRBJ1-5
V gene: TRBV19

CDR3 protein: CASGQGKETQYF
J gene: TRBJ2-5
V gene: TRBV2

CDR3 protein: CSVDEARGNYGYTF
J gene: TRBJ1-2
V gene: TRBV29-1

CDR3 protein: CASRLALSDTQYF
J gene: TRBJ2-3
V gene: TRBV6-1

CDR3 protein: CASSADRRSYSNQPQHF
J gene: TRBJ1-5
V gene: TRBV2

CDR3 protein: CASRPPGQGYSPLHF
J gene: TRBJ1-6
V gene: TRBV28

CDR3 protein: CASSPKGKGLNTEAFF
J gene: TRBJ1-1
V gene: TRBV28

CDR3 protein: CASSLQDRYGYTF
J gene: TRBJ1-2
V gene: TRBV6-5

CDR3 protein: CASSQGGTEAFF
J gene: TRBJ1-1
V gene: TRBV5-4

CDR3 protein: CSVTREGGHQETQYF
J gene: TRBJ2-5
V gene: TRBV20-1

CDR3 protein: CASSATGHSSTDTQYF
J gene: TRBJ2-3
V gene: TRBV9

CDR3 protein: CASSMNRGLDSPLHF
J gene: TRBJ1-6
V gene: TRBV18

CDR3 protein: CASNLMGLLTDTLYF
J gene: TRBJ2-3
V gene: TRBV7-3

CDR3 protein: CASSEMSKGLAGFHEQFF
J gene: TRBJ2-1
V gene: TRBV6-4

CDR3 protein: CASSDWASGGDF
J gene: TRBJ2-7
V gene: TRBV6-2/TRBV6-3

CDR3 protein: CASSPGLAAGEQYF
J gene: TRBJ2-7
V gene: TRBV12-3/TRBV12-4

CDR3 protein: CASSLLGTVDGYTF
J gene: TRBJ1-2
V gene: TRBV28